The present T cell receptor (beta chain) was sequenced within a study of T cell responses to AZD1222 COVID-19 vaccine. Study-wide results and limits: Samples come after the peak T cell response, not at day 14. Nearly half of spike-specific TCRs reportedly target variant regions that are unmutated in the B.1.351 and B.1.1.7 variants. Donors were chiefly white British, with a greater number of females, and clonal diversity was perhaps underestimated.

With respect to this clone: Its target is not known.

Sequenced by immunoSEQ multiplex PCR; TCRdb stores in-frame clones only, minus some. The profile shows around 120,000 clones, 80% to 95% of them singletons. The sequencing here drew on peripheral blood, taken on day 0 of AZD1222 vaccination. The clonotype was recovered from an adult in good health.

As DNA, the CDR3 is TGCGCCAGCAGCTTGGCCCTCACGCCGACAGGGCTGAACACTGAAGCTTTCTTT. Translating it yields CASSLALTPTGLNTEAFF. The genes are TRBV5-1 and TRBJ1-1; 7 nucleotides line up with TRBD1. The CDR3 has 18 residues. The V gene end was trimmed by 0 bases and the J gene end by 0 bases; junction bases not matched to a gene: 11. Germline V gene data show CDR1 as SGHRS and CDR2 as YFSETQ.